A selection of T cell receptor beta chains follows, all from one sample in a study of cytotoxic CD8 clonotypes in ibrutinib-treated CLL. This table comes from immunoSEQ multiplex PCR, and its TCRdb copy is limited to in-frame clones, with some not included. The top ten hold less than 65% of the sample, which has 25,000 to 30,000 clones, around two thirds seen once. The sample in question was PBMCs, obtained after 24 months of ibrutinib treatment. These receptors were obtained from a human donor with chronic lymphocytic leukemia. CDR3s include the opening cysteine and the closing phenylalanine or tryptophan. The D gene is left open where the match is weak. Part of the rows lack a size; the others show once, few, many or a class for expanded clones.

j_call cdr3_length v_call d_call clone_size cdr3_nt cdr3_aa
TRBJ2-5 13 TRBV7-8 NA NA TGTGCCAGCAGCCCCCGACAGCAAGAGACCCAGTACTTC CASSPRQQETQYF
TRBJ2-3 17 TRBV6-1 TRBD1 NA TGTGCCAGCAGTGTGGTCAGGGGGCTTGTGGACACAGATACGCAGTATTTT CASSVVRGLVDTDTQYF
TRBJ2-1 11 TRBV28 NA NA TGTGCCACTAGGAGACTGGGATTCCAGTTCTTC CATRRLGFQFF
TRBJ1-1 12 TRBV9 NA few TGTGCCAGCAGCGTAGACAAAGGGGAAGCTTTCTTT CASSVDKGEAFF
TRBJ2-7 13 TRBV6-1 NA NA TGTGCCAGCAGTGCGAGGAGGGGCTACGAGCAGTACTTC CASSARRGYEQYF
TRBJ1-2 14 TRBV16 TRBD1 NA TGTGCCAGCAGCCAGGGACAGGGGTTCTTTGGCTACACCTTC CASSQGQGFFGYTF
TRBJ2-7 18 TRBV7-6 TRBD1 many TGTGCCAGCGGAGGATGGACAGGGGGCGCCTTTCTAGGGTACGAGCAGTACTTC CASGGWTGGAFLGYEQYF
TRBJ2-7 16 TRBV19 NA NA TGTGCCAGTAGTATGGGCTTCGGGCCCTTGCGTGGCGAGCAGTACTTC CASSMGFGPLRGEQYF
TRBJ2-5 13 TRBV18 TRBD1 NA TGTGCCAGCTCCCTGGGACAGAAAGAGACCCAGTACTTC CASSLGQKETQYF
TRBJ2-1 15 TRBV2 TRBD2 medium-sized TGTGCCAGCAGTATTCTAGCGGGGGGTTACAATGAGCAGTTCTTC CASSILAGGYNEQFF
TRBJ1-6 14 TRBV5-1 TRBD1 NA TGCGCCAGTAACTTGGGACAGGGGAATTCACCCCTCCACTTT CASNLGQGNSPLHF
TRBJ1-4 15 TRBV15 NA many TGTGCCACCAGCAGAGATTTAGGGCAGAATGAAAAACTGTTTTTT CATSRDLGQNEKLFF
TRBJ2-5 16 TRBV5-4 NA NA TGTGCCAGCAGCCTGGGTGCTAAACAGAGACTCGAGACCCAGTACTTC CASSLGAKQRLETQYF
TRBJ2-3 16 TRBV21-1 NA NA TGTGCCAGCAGCAAAGATCAAGGGTTTATCACAGATACGCAGTATTTT CASSKDQGFITDTQYF
TRBJ2-1 14 TRBV18 TRBD2 once TGTGCCAGCTCACAGGGACTAGCTCTGAATGAGCAGTTCTTC CASSQGLALNEQFF
TRBJ2-5 15 TRBV30 TRBD1 few TGTGCCTGGAGTCAAAGGACAGGGGTAGAGGAGACCCAGTACTTC CAWSQRTGVEETQYF
TRBJ2-1 15 TRBV11-1 NA few TGTGCCAGCAGCCTAAAAAGGGGGGGGCTAGATGAGCAGTTCTTC CASSLKRGGLDEQFF
TRBJ1-1 15 TRBV2 NA NA TGTGCCAGCAGTGAAGCCCCTAGACCGTATGTAGAAGCTTTCTTT CASSEAPRPYVEAFF
TRBJ2-1 15 TRBV6-5 NA few TGTGCCAGCAGGGCTGGGGGGAGCGGACACAATGAGCAGTTCTTC CASRAGGSGHNEQFF
TRBJ2-1 15 TRBV19 NA NA TGTGCCAGCAAAGACATGGCCAGTTATTACAATGAGCAGTTCTTC CASKDMASYYNEQFF
TRBJ1-1 14 TRBV6-5 NA NA TGTGCCAGCAGTTACGACAGGTTGAACACTGAAGCTTTCTTT CASSYDRLNTEAFF
TRBJ1-4 16 TRBV5-6 TRBD1 few TGTGCCAGCAGCAGCCTTGACAGGGTCGTTGGCGAAAAACTGTTTTTT CASSSLDRVVGEKLFF
TRBJ2-5 15 TRBV5-1 TRBD1 NA TGCGCCAGCAGCTCCCCTGAGGGGGCGATGGAGACCCAGTACTTC CASSSPEGAMETQYF
TRBJ1-5 16 TRBV7-8 NA NA TGTGCCAGCAGCCCACCGGACCTAACTGGCAATCAGCCCCAGCATTTT CASSPPDLTGNQPQHF
TRBJ2-1 13 TRBV29-1 TRBD1 NA TGCAGCGTTAGGACAGGGGTCACCGATGAGCAGTTCTTC CSVRTGVTDEQFF
TRBJ1-2 13 TRBV29-1 TRBD1 NA TGCAGCGCGGGGATGGGACAGGGCTATGGCTACACCTTC CSAGMGQGYGYTF
TRBJ2-5 14 TRBV7-2 NA NA TGTGCCAGCAGCGATGGGACTTCGGAACGGACCCAGTACTTC CASSDGTSERTQYF
TRBJ1-2 13 TRBV6-5 NA NA TGTGCCAGCGCCGGACTCTCAAACTATGGCTACACCTTC CASAGLSNYGYTF
TRBJ1-2 15 TRBV19 NA NA TGTGCCAGTAGTCGGGCGGGACAAGCTAACTATGGCTACACCTTC CASSRAGQANYGYTF
TRBJ2-6 17 TRBV19 NA NA TGTGCCAGTAGTGTACCCCTCGCCGAACCTGGGGCCAACGTCCTGACTTTC CASSVPLAEPGANVLTF
TRBJ2-5 14 TRBV7-9 NA NA TGTGCCAGCAGCCAAAGACAGGGAGGGGAGACCCAGTACTTC CASSQRQGGETQYF
TRBJ1-2 13 TRBV19 TRBD1 NA TGTGCCAGTAGTAGGGACAGGGCTGATGGCTACACCTTC CASSRDRADGYTF
TRBJ2-7 14 TRBV28 TRBD1 NA TGTGCCAGCAGATCGGGACAGTCACCCTACGAGCAGTACTTC CASRSGQSPYEQYF
TRBJ1-1 16 TRBV6-6 NA NA TGTGCCAGCAGAAACTCAGGGATGGGAATAAACACTGAAGCTTTCTTT CASRNSGMGINTEAFF
TRBJ2-1 12 TRBV7-9 NA once TGTGCCAGCAGCTTCGGTATTGAGGAGCAGTTCTTC CASSFGIEEQFF
TRBJ1-5 14 TRBV29-1 NA few TGCAGCGTTGGTCATGCGGGTGAGAATCAGCCCCAGCATTTT CSVGHAGENQPQHF
TRBJ1-5 12 TRBV2 NA few TGTGCCAGCAGCCCCCCTAATCAGCCCCAGCATTTT CASSPPNQPQHF